A selection of T cell receptor beta chains follows, all from one sample in a study of shared clonotypes between healthy human individuals. Assay: immunoSEQ multiplex PCR; the TCRdb copy retains only in-frame clones and omits some. This repertoire shows roughly 1,100,000 clones, about 70% found once; its top ten account for over 1.3%. Sequencing input: memory CD4+ T cells sorted from blood. The receptor set was obtained from a man in his late teens or twenties in good health. CDR3s include the opening cysteine and the closing phenylalanine or tryptophan. The D gene is left open where the match is weak. Size values are once, few and many counts, or a class for expanded clones, and some rows have none.

J gene: TRBJ2-2
clone size: once
D gene: -
V gene: TRBV11-2
CDR3 DNA: TGTGCCAGCAGCTTAAACCGTATGGGGAGCGGGGAGCTGTTTTTT
CDR3 protein: CASSLNRMGSGELFF

J gene: TRBJ2-5
clone size: -
D gene: -
V gene: TRBV6-5
CDR3 DNA: TGTGCCAGCAGTTACTCGACCGAGGGACGGACCCAGTACTTC
CDR3 protein: CASSYSTEGRTQYF

J gene: TRBJ2-7
clone size: -
D gene: -
V gene: TRBV6-1
CDR3 DNA: TGTGCCAGCAGTGACACAGGGCGCGAGCAGTACTTC
CDR3 protein: CASSDTGREQYF

J gene: TRBJ1-3
clone size: -
D gene: -
V gene: TRBV5-6
CDR3 DNA: TGTGCCAGCAGCTTAGATGCCACCCCAGTAGCGGGAAACACCATATATTTT
CDR3 protein: CASSLDATPVAGNTIYF

J gene: TRBJ2-3
clone size: -
D gene: -
V gene: TRBV6-5
CDR3 DNA: TGTGCCAGCAGTTACTCGGGGGTTGGCACAGATACGCAGTATTTT
CDR3 protein: CASSYSGVGTDTQYF

J gene: TRBJ2-1
clone size: -
D gene: -
V gene: TRBV6-5
CDR3 DNA: TGTGCCAGCAGCCGTACCGGGACTTCCGTCAATGAGCAGTTCTTC
CDR3 protein: CASSRTGTSVNEQFF

J gene: TRBJ2-1
clone size: few
D gene: TRBD1
V gene: TRBV7-8
CDR3 DNA: TGTGCCAGCAGCCAAAAAAGGGGGGACAGGGGTCGTAATGAGCAGTTCTTC
CDR3 protein: CASSQKRGDRGRNEQFF

J gene: TRBJ1-1
clone size: -
D gene: TRBD1
V gene: TRBV25-1
CDR3 DNA: TGTGCCAGCAGCGCGACAGGGAGGATCACTGAAGCTTTCTTT
CDR3 protein: CASSATGRITEAFF

J gene: TRBJ2-1
clone size: -
D gene: TRBD2
V gene: TRBV4-3
CDR3 DNA: TGCGCCAGCAGCCAAGTAGGCGGGAGGGCTCCGAATGAGCAGTTCTTC
CDR3 protein: CASSQVGGRAPNEQFF

J gene: TRBJ1-6
clone size: -
D gene: -
V gene: TRBV19
CDR3 DNA: TGTGCCAGTAGCAACAGGGAGAATAATTCACCCCTCCACTTT
CDR3 protein: CASSNRENNSPLHF

J gene: TRBJ2-1
clone size: -
D gene: TRBD2
V gene: TRBV5-4
CDR3 DNA: TGTGCCAGCAGCCTAGGACTAGTCAATGAGCAGTTCTTC
CDR3 protein: CASSLGLVNEQFF

J gene: TRBJ1-1
clone size: -
D gene: -
V gene: TRBV5-5
CDR3 DNA: TGTGCCAGCAGCGGCTCCTATTCAGGTCTTCATGGCCACACTGAAGCTTTCTTT
CDR3 protein: CASSGSYSGLHGHTEAFF

J gene: TRBJ2-1
clone size: -
D gene: TRBD2
V gene: TRBV6-4
CDR3 DNA: TGTGCCAGCAGTGAAAGCGGGGCCCTTTACAATGAGCAGTTCTTC
CDR3 protein: CASSESGALYNEQFF

J gene: TRBJ2-5
clone size: -
D gene: -
V gene: TRBV19
CDR3 DNA: TGTGCCAGTAGGAGTCCAGGGGCGGAGAAGACCCAGTACTTC
CDR3 protein: CASRSPGAEKTQYF

J gene: TRBJ1-6
clone size: -
D gene: -
V gene: TRBV6-6
CDR3 DNA: TGTGCCAGCAGTTACGGTCAGGGGAATTCACCCCTCCACTTT
CDR3 protein: CASSYGQGNSPLHF

J gene: TRBJ1-2
clone size: -
D gene: -
V gene: TRBV7-2
CDR3 DNA: TGTGCCAGCAGCTTAGCGGGACGAAGGGTCTTC
CDR3 protein: CASSLAGRRVF

J gene: TRBJ2-2
clone size: few
D gene: TRBD2
V gene: TRBV7-3
CDR3 DNA: TGTGCCAGCAGCTCGGGACTAGCTAAGGGCGGGGAGCTGTTTTTT
CDR3 protein: CASSSGLAKGGELFF

J gene: TRBJ2-1
clone size: many
D gene: -
V gene: TRBV9
CDR3 DNA: TGTGCCAGCAGCGTAGCCGGGATAGACAATGAGCAGTTCTTC
CDR3 protein: CASSVAGIDNEQFF

J gene: TRBJ2-7
clone size: -
D gene: -
V gene: TRBV7-9
CDR3 DNA: TGTGCCAGCAGCTTAAGCACCTCCTACGAGCAGTACTTC
CDR3 protein: CASSLSTSYEQYF

J gene: TRBJ1-5
clone size: -
D gene: -
V gene: TRBV5-1
CDR3 DNA: TGCGCCAGCAGCCCTGATAGCAATCAGCCCCAGCATTTT
CDR3 protein: CASSPDSNQPQHF

J gene: TRBJ1-4
clone size: many
D gene: TRBD1
V gene: TRBV11-2
CDR3 DNA: TGTGCCAGCAGCAGACAGGGGGGTTCTAATGAAAAACTGTTTTTT
CDR3 protein: CASSRQGGSNEKLFF

J gene: TRBJ2-5
clone size: -
D gene: TRBD2
V gene: TRBV6-1
CDR3 DNA: TGTGCCAGCAGTGCTACGGCGATAGCGGGGGGGGGTCAAGAGACCCAGTACTTC
CDR3 protein: CASSATAIAGGGQETQYF

J gene: TRBJ2-1
clone size: once
D gene: TRBD2
V gene: TRBV7-2
CDR3 DNA: TGTGCCAGCAGCAAACTAGCGGTGACCTACAATGAGCAGTTCTTC
CDR3 protein: CASSKLAVTYNEQFF

J gene: TRBJ1-5
clone size: -
D gene: -
V gene: TRBV28
CDR3 DNA: TGTGCCACTTACCGCCAGGGGATGCGAATGGGCAATCAGCCCCAGCATTTT
CDR3 protein: CATYRQGMRMGNQPQHF

J gene: TRBJ2-7
clone size: -
D gene: TRBD2
V gene: TRBV6-4
CDR3 DNA: TGTGCCAGCCATGGAGGGAGGGACGAGCAGTACTTC
CDR3 protein: CASHGGRDEQYF

J gene: TRBJ1-1
clone size: -
D gene: -
V gene: TRBV2
CDR3 DNA: TGTGCCAGCAGGTACCTGCCAGGGGACACTGAAGCTTTCTTT
CDR3 protein: CASRYLPGDTEAFF

J gene: TRBJ1-5
clone size: once
D gene: -
V gene: TRBV5-1
CDR3 DNA: TGCGCCAGCAGCTTGTCGGGGAGTGAGCCCCAGCATTTT
CDR3 protein: CASSLSGSEPQHF

J gene: TRBJ1-6
clone size: many
D gene: -
V gene: TRBV10-2
CDR3 DNA: TGCGCCAGCAGTGGGGCTGTAAATTCACCCCTCCACTTT
CDR3 protein: CASSGAVNSPLHF

J gene: TRBJ2-2
clone size: -
D gene: TRBD2
V gene: TRBV25-1
CDR3 DNA: TGTGCCAGCAGTGTAACTAGCGGAAACACCGGGGAGCTGTTTTTT
CDR3 protein: CASSVTSGNTGELFF

J gene: TRBJ2-1
clone size: -
D gene: -
V gene: TRBV6-4
CDR3 DNA: TGTGCCAGCAGTACGGAGAGGGGCAATGAGCAGTTCTTC
CDR3 protein: CASSTERGNEQFF

J gene: TRBJ2-7
clone size: -
D gene: -
V gene: TRBV10-3
CDR3 DNA: TGTGCCATCAGTGGACAGGACACCTACGAGCAGTACTTC
CDR3 protein: CAISGQDTYEQYF

J gene: TRBJ2-3
clone size: -
D gene: -
V gene: TRBV14
CDR3 DNA: TGTGCCAGCAGCCAAGTCCGTCAGGCAGATACGCAGTATTTT
CDR3 protein: CASSQVRQADTQYF

J gene: TRBJ1-6
clone size: -
D gene: TRBD1
V gene: TRBV5-1
CDR3 DNA: TGCGCCAGCAGCAAGGGGACAGGGTTTAAGAATAATTCACCCCTCCACTTT
CDR3 protein: CASSKGTGFKNNSPLHF

J gene: TRBJ1-3
clone size: -
D gene: -
V gene: TRBV12-5
CDR3 DNA: TGTGCTAGTGGTGCGGGTACGGGCTTTGGAAACACCATATATTTT
CDR3 protein: CASGAGTGFGNTIYF

J gene: TRBJ2-7
clone size: -
D gene: -
V gene: TRBV7-2
CDR3 DNA: TGTGCCAGCAGCTTTGGCGGGGGCGTAGCCTACGAGCAGTACTTC
CDR3 protein: CASSFGGGVAYEQYF

J gene: TRBJ2-1
clone size: -
D gene: TRBD1
V gene: TRBV30
CDR3 DNA: TGTGCCTGGAGGTCTGACAGGGGGAGGCCCTACAATGAGCAGTTCTTC
CDR3 protein: CAWRSDRGRPYNEQFF

J gene: TRBJ1-3
clone size: -
D gene: TRBD1
V gene: TRBV25-1
CDR3 DNA: TGTGCCAGCAGTGTGGGACAGGCCGGGCTCACCATATATTTT
CDR3 protein: CASSVGQAGLTIYF

J gene: TRBJ2-7
clone size: few
D gene: -
V gene: TRBV5-1
CDR3 DNA: TGCGCCAGCAGACCTGACAATTCCTACGAGCAGTACTTC
CDR3 protein: CASRPDNSYEQYF

J gene: TRBJ2-3
clone size: -
D gene: -
V gene: TRBV5-1
CDR3 DNA: TGCGCCAGCAGCTTGGTTACTCAGGTTAATTTT
CDR3 protein: CASSLVTQVNF

J gene: TRBJ2-7
clone size: -
D gene: TRBD1
V gene: TRBV9
CDR3 DNA: TGTGCCAGCAGCGTTGGGACAGAAGGATACTACGAGCAGTACTTC
CDR3 protein: CASSVGTEGYYEQYF

J gene: TRBJ2-7
clone size: -
D gene: -
V gene: TRBV28
CDR3 DNA: TGTGCCAGCAGGCCGACAGGTGTCGCCTACGAGCAGTACTTC
CDR3 protein: CASRPTGVAYEQYF

J gene: TRBJ2-4
clone size: few
D gene: -
V gene: TRBV19
CDR3 DNA: TGTGCCAGTAGTATAACAGGGGGGGTAAACATTCAGTACTTC
CDR3 protein: CASSITGGVNIQYF

J gene: TRBJ1-1
clone size: few
D gene: -
V gene: TRBV6-1
CDR3 DNA: TGTGCCAGCAGGGGGGACACTGAAGCTTTCTTT
CDR3 protein: CASRGDTEAFF

J gene: TRBJ1-2
clone size: -
D gene: -
V gene: TRBV21-1
CDR3 DNA: TGTGCCAGCAGCAAAGCCGAACCGGGGGGCTATGGCTACACCTTC
CDR3 protein: CASSKAEPGGYGYTF

J gene: TRBJ1-5
clone size: -
D gene: TRBD1
V gene: TRBV2
CDR3 DNA: TGTGCCAGCAGTGCGCCAGGGGGGGTCAATCAGCCCCAGCATTTT
CDR3 protein: CASSAPGGVNQPQHF

J gene: TRBJ1-4
clone size: -
D gene: -
V gene: TRBV5-1
CDR3 DNA: TGCGCCAGCAGCTTGGAAGCGGGATCTAATGAAAAACTGTTTTTT
CDR3 protein: CASSLEAGSNEKLFF

J gene: TRBJ2-3
clone size: -
D gene: TRBD1
V gene: TRBV7-6
CDR3 DNA: TGTGCCAGCAGCTCAGAGATACGGGACAGGGACTCGCGAGATACGCAGTATTTT
CDR3 protein: CASSSEIRDRDSRDTQYF

J gene: TRBJ2-3
clone size: -
D gene: -
V gene: TRBV19
CDR3 DNA: TGTGCCAGTAGTATGGCCAGGGCTGATACGCAGTATTTT
CDR3 protein: CASSMARADTQYF